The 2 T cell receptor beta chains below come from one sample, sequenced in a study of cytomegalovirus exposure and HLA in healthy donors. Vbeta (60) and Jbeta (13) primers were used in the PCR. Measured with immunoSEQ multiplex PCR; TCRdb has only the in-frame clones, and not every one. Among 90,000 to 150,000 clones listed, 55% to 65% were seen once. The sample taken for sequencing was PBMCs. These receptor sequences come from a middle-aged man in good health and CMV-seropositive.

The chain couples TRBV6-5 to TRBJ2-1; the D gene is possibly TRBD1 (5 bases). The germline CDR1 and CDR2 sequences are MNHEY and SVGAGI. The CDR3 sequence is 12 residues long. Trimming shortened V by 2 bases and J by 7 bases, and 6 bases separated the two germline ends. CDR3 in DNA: TGTGCCAGCAGTTACAGGGGTAATGAGCAGTTCTTC. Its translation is CASSYRGNEQFF.

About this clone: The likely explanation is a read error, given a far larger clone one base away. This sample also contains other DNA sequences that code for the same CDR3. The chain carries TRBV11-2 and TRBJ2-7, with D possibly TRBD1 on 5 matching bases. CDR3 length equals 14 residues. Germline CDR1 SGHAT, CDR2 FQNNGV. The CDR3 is CASSLYGASYEQYF. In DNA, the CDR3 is TGTGCCAGTAGCTTATATGGGGCCTCCTACGAGCAGTACTTC. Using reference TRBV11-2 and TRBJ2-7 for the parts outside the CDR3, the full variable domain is EAGVAQSPRYKIIEKRQSVAFWCNPISGHATLYWYQQILGQGPKLLIQFQNNGVVDDSQLPKDRFSAERLKGVDSTLKIQPAKLEDSAVYLCASSLYGASYEQYFGPGTRLTVT.